These 23 T cell receptor beta chains were sequenced from one sample in a study of T-cell memory formation after mild COVID-19. TCRdb re-called the 5' RACE reads with MiXCR, one entry per CDR3 protein. This sample has about 82,000 distinct CDR3 sequences, with 13% found just once. Sequencing was done on a sample of PBMCs or a T cell subset sorted from them (not recorded which). The receptors originated from a man aged 18 to 30 who had mild COVID-19 (a few samples of this study predate the infection). Cell type and time point are not known.

The J gene is TRBJ1-5, the V gene TRBV5-1, with D possibly TRBD1 on 5 matching bases. The CDR3 consists of 14 residues. Between the trimmed V and J ends, which lost 0 bases and 7 bases, there was a span of 11 bases. CDR1 SGHRS and CDR2 YFSETQ come from the germline V gene. Written as DNA, the CDR3 is TGCGCCAGCAGCTTGGTAGGGGCTGGGCAGCCCCAGCATTTT. It translates to CASSLVGAGQPQHF.

J is TRBJ2-1 and V is TRBV3-1; 9 bases align to TRBD2. The CDR3 extends over 17 amino acids. The germline gives CDR1 LGHDT, CDR2 YNNKEL (reference sequence). V lost 1 base to trimming and J lost 4 bases; unmatched junction nucleotides: 8. The CDR3 DNA is TGTGCCAGCAGCCAAGGGGCTCTAGCGGGGAGTTACAATGAGCAGTTCTTC. Encoded protein: CASSQGALAGSYNEQFF.

The chain employs TRBV12-3 or TRBV12-4 and TRBJ2-5, with D unclear. V lost 3 bases and J 4 bases, leaving 9 bases between the germline ends. This CDR3 region has 13 residues. CDR3: CASSLPLGETQYF. The CDR3 DNA reads as TGTGCCAGCAGTTTGCCCCTCGGAGAGACCCAGTACTTC.

This clonotype was found a few times. The chain employs TRBV6-5 and TRBJ2-2, with D perhaps TRBD1 or TRBD2 (5 bases each). V lost 7 bases to trimming and J lost 4 bases, with 16 bases between them. Germline CDR1 MNHEY, CDR2 SVGAGI. This CDR3 is built from 15 residues. CDR3 amino acids: CASTTWGKGTGELFF. The CDR3 DNA reads TGTGCCAGCACCACCTGGGGGAAGGGCACCGGGGAGCTGTTTTTT.

V is TRBV29-1 and J is TRBJ2-7, with TRBD1 as a possible D gene (6 bases). From germline, CDR1 is SQVTM and CDR2 ANQGSEA. This CDR3 contains 16 residues. Trimming shortened V by 8 bases and J by 7 bases, and 30 bases separated the two germline ends. The CDR3 sequence is CSICAEGDLGAGEQYV. CDR3 in DNA: TGCAGCATTTGTGCCGAGGGTGATCTGGGGGCCGGAGAGCAGTACGTC.

V gene TRBV7-6 combines with J gene TRBJ2-1, with 9 bases lining up with TRBD1. Germline trimming cut 5 bases from V and 4 bases from J; bases unmatched to any gene: 9. CDR3 size: 16 residues. The germline gives CDR1 SGHVS, CDR2 FNYEAQ. This chain's CDR3 is CASSRTTGTGYNEQFF. CDR3 sequence (DNA): TGTGCCAGCAGCCGAACCACCGGGACAGGGTACAATGAGCAGTTCTTC.

The chain uses TRBV4-1 and TRBJ2-3, with D hard to call. Germline V CDR1 and CDR2: MGHRA, YSYEKL. The V and J ends lost 0 bases and 4 bases respectively, with 8 bases between them. The CDR3 loop spans 14 amino acids. CDR3 DNA sequence: TGCGCCAGCAGCCAAGAAATCAGTGCAGATACGCAGTATTTT. Protein product: CASSQEISADTQYF.

This clonotype has only a few counts. The V call is TRBV6-6, the J call TRBJ2-5; TRBD2 is a possible D gene (5 bases). CDR1 and CDR2 (germline): MNHNY, SVGAGI (reference sequence). The CDR3 has 15 residues. Trimming shortened V by 2 bases and J by 1 base, and 11 bases separated the two germline ends. The CDR3 nucleotides are TGTGCCAGCAGTTACGCCGGGGAACTCCAAGAGACCCAGTACTTC. This gives the protein CASSYAGELQETQYF.

V gene TRBV7-9 combines with J gene TRBJ2-2, with TRBD2 matching over 9 bases. Germline values: CDR1 SEHNR, CDR2 FQNEAQ (reference sequence). There are 17 residues in the CDR3. The V segment lost 3 bases and the J segment 6 bases; nucleotides outside the gene matches: 11. The CDR3, as DNA: TGTGCCAGCAGCTTTATAGCGGGGGCTCCGGGTCCCGGGGAGCTGTTTTTT. Translated, it gives CASSFIAGAPGPGELFF. The complete variable domain, with remaining parts taken from reference TRBV7-9 and TRBJ2-2, reads DTGVSQNPRHKITKRGQNVTFRCDPISEHNRLYWYRQTLGQGPEFLTYFQNEAQLEKSRLLSDRFSAERPKGSFSTLEIQRTEQGDSAMYLCASSFIAGAPGPGELFFGEGSRLTVL.

The chain links TRBV4-3 to TRBJ2-1; TRBD2 aligns across 8 bases. Germline V gene lookup returns CDR1 LGHNA and CDR2 YSLEER. This CDR3 region has 16 residues. Trimming at V came to 1 base and at J to 3 bases, leaving 5 bases not matched to a gene. The CDR3 protein is CASSQAPSGHYNEQFF. DNA for the CDR3: TGCGCCAGCAGCCAAGCTCCTAGCGGGCACTACAATGAGCAGTTCTTC.

The CDR3 here is CASSASRDRGSGEQYF. The CDR3 DNA sequence: TGTGCCAGCAGCGCAAGCCGGGACAGGGGGTCGGGGGAGCAGTACTTC. The chain uses TRBV7-9 and TRBJ2-7, with 11 positions matching TRBD1. CDR1 is SEHNR, CDR2 FQNEAQ, per germline (reference sequence). The CDR3 has 16 amino acids. Trimming took 5 bases from V and 7 from J; bases not matched to a gene: 13.

CDR3 sequence (DNA): TGTGCCAGCAGTGCGACCCCGGCCGGGGAGCTGTTTTTT. Protein product: CASSATPAGELFF. The chain recombines TRBV12-3 or TRBV12-4 with TRBJ2-2; D call uncertain. This CDR3 spans 13 amino acids. Trimming pared 5 bases from V and 6 bases from J, leaving 10 bases between.

The sample holds a few counts of this clonotype. V usage is TRBV10-3 and J usage is TRBJ1-3; 8 nucleotides match TRBD1. The CDR3 is made up of 16 amino acids. Per germline, CDR1 ENHRY and CDR2 SYGVKD. V gave up 2 bases and J gave up 3 bases; unmatched junction bases: 6. In DNA form, the CDR3 reads TGTGCCATCAGTGAGGGGACAGGAGGGAGTGGAAACACCATATATTTT. It codes for CAISEGTGGSGNTIYF.

This clonotype was detected ten times or more. V is TRBV6-4 and J is TRBJ2-2, with D possibly TRBD1 on 6 matching bases. Germline assignment: CDR1 MRHNA and CDR2 SNTAGT. This CDR3 comprises 16 residues. V was shortened by 4 bases and J by 0 bases, with 12 bases between the two germline ends. CDR3 DNA sequence: TGTGCCAGCAGTGTTGCACAGGGCGCGAACACCGGGGAGCTGTTTTTT. Translating gives CASSVAQGANTGELFF.

This clonotype was counted at least ten times. CDR3 sequence reads: CASSHPTAGFGEQYF. In nucleotides, the CDR3 is TGCGCCAGCAGCCACCCAACGGCAGGGTTCGGCGAGCAGTACTTC. V is TRBV4-1 and J is TRBJ2-7; maybe TRBD1 (5 bases). The CDR3 is made up of 15 amino acids. Trimming took off 3 bases at V and 6 bases at J, with 18 bases between the two ends. Germline-derived CDR1 and CDR2 are MGHRA and YSYEKL.

This sequence joins TRBV10-3 and TRBJ1-1; D may be TRBD1 (6 bases). CDR1 is ENHRY and CDR2 is SYGVKD in the germline V gene. Trimming left V 8 bases short and J 3 bases short, with 10 bases between. The CDR3 covers 12 residues. The CDR3 here is CAIEGDDTEAFF. CDR3 nucleotides: TGTGCCATCGAGGGGGACGACACTGAAGCTTTCTTT.

V gene TRBV7-9 combines with J gene TRBJ1-6; D not certain. The CDR3 sequence is 14 residues long. V was clipped by 4 bases and J by 4 bases, with 8 bases between them. Germline CDR1 reads SEHNR; CDR2 reads FQNEAQ (reference sequence). The CDR3 here is CASSSDGYNSPLHF. Here the CDR3 DNA reads TGTGCCAGCAGCTCCGACGGTTATAATTCACCCCTCCACTTT.

This clonotype was seen a few times. The rearrangement links TRBV30 to TRBJ1-5, with TRBD1 matching over 9 bases. Germline V lookup: CDR1 GTSNPN, CDR2 SVGIG (reference sequence). After removal of 3 bases from V and 6 bases from J, the junction contained 6 bases not matched to a gene. The CDR3 covers 14 residues. The CDR3 loop is CAWSFKTGGQPQHF. Written as DNA, the CDR3 is TGTGCCTGGAGCTTTAAGACAGGGGGTCAGCCCCAGCATTTT.

This clonotype counts as medium-sized (0.01 to 0.1%). J is TRBJ2-3 and V is TRBV4-2; the match to TRBD2 covers 12 bases. Germline CDR1 LGHNA, CDR2 YNFKEQ. The CDR3 extends over 16 amino acids. V lost 1 base, J lost 3 bases, and 2 bases stayed unmatched. CDR3 bases: TGTGCCAGCAGCCAAGCACTAGCGGGGGGTACAGATACGCAGTATTTT. Amino acid sequence: CASSQALAGGTDTQYF.

This clonotype was seen ten or more times. The gene calls are TRBV30 and TRBJ2-3, with D possibly TRBD2 on 7 matching bases. Trimming stripped 2 bases from V and 4 bases from J, with 13 bases between. Per germline, CDR1 GTSNPN and CDR2 SVGIG (reference sequence). This CDR3 is built from 14 residues. The CDR3 coding sequence is TGTGCCTGGAGTATCACGGGGGGCGCAGATACGCAGTATTTT. Protein product: CAWSITGGADTQYF.

The sample holds a few counts of this clonotype. The chain joins TRBV24-1 to TRBJ1-2; the D is unclear. Trimming took off 4 bases at V and 2 bases at J, with 10 bases between the two ends. Germline CDR1 reads KGHDR; CDR2 reads SFDVKD. The length of the CDR3 is 14 residues. As DNA, the CDR3 is TGTGCCACCAGTGACTGGGCCCAGAACTATGGCTACACCTTC. Amino acid sequence: CATSDWAQNYGYTF.

This clonotype has at least ten counts. The chain is built from TRBV21-1 and TRBJ2-3; the table's D call, TRBD2, was not checked against the DNA. TRBV21-1 is tagged as a pseudogene. The CDR3 extends over 16 amino acids. The CDR3 DNA sequence: TGTGCCAGCAGCGCCGGACTAGCGGGGTGCGGAGATACGCAGTATTTT. Amino acids: CASSAGLAGCGDTQYF.

There are a few counts of this clonotype. This rearrangement joins TRBV12-3 or TRBV12-4 to TRBJ2-1; 9 positions agree with TRBD2. The CDR3 is 16 residues long. The junction had 12 bases not matched to a gene; V was cut back by 4 bases and J by 8 bases. The CDR3 nucleotides are TGTGCCAGCAGTTACGGGAGCGGGGGGCCCGGGGATGAGCAGTTCTTC. It translates to CASSYGSGGPGDEQFF.